A selection of T cell receptor beta chains follows, all from one sample in a study of T-cell reconstitution after alpha-beta-depleted transplantation in children. From the PCR reads, TCRdb called clonotypes with MiXCR, one entry per CDR3 protein. The sample lists around 240,000 distinct CDR3 sequences, more than 7.5% occurring once. Sequenced here: PBMCs from the stem cell graft donor, sampled from the stem cell graft. The origin of the receptors is a human donor who donated a stem cell graft to a child with SCID. Both conserved end residues are part of each CDR3.

TRBV21-1	TRBJ1-1	16	CASSKSRVYSNTEAFF
TRBV7-2	TRBJ2-3	17	CASSPWTSGGPSDTQYF
TRBV20-1	TRBJ2-3	16	CSARDFRLVSTDTQYF
TRBV6-1	TRBJ2-7	15	CASSPVDREGGEQYF
TRBV7-6	TRBJ2-5	14	CASSLRGAGETQYF
TRBV7-9	TRBJ1-6	13	CASSLELSSPLHF
TRBV5-1	TRBJ1-4	17	CASSRSDRGWTNEKLFF
TRBV24-1	TRBJ2-3	14	CATSDQGYTDTQYF
TRBV5-1	TRBJ2-3	16	CASSRLPDSTTDTQYF
TRBV5-1	TRBJ2-2	15	CASSPDRGDTGELFF
TRBV15	TRBJ1-1	14	CAIRPSPTFTEAFF
TRBV2	TRBJ1-2	14	CASSAPGQTDGYTF
TRBV9	TRBJ1-4	13	CASSPQTNEKLFF
TRBV7-9	TRBJ1-1	15	CASSPRPRVATEAFF
TRBV9	TRBJ2-3	13	CASSVDSTDTQYF